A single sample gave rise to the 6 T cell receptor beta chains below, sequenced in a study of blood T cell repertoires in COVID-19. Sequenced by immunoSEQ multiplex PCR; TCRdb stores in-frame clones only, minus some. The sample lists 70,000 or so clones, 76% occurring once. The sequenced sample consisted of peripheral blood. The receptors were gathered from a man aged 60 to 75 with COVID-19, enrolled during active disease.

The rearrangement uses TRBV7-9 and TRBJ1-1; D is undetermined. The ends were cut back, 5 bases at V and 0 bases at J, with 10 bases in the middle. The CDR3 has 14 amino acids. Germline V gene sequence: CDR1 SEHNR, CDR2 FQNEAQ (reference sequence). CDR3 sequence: CASSQVRMNTEAFF. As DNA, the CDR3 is TGTGCCAGCAGCCAAGTTAGAATGAACACTGAAGCTTTCTTT.

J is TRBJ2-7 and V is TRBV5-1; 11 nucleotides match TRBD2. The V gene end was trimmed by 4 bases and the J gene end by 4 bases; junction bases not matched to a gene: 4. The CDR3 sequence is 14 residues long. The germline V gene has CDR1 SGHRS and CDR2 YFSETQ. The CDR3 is CASSLGTSGYEQYF. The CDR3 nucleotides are TGCGCCAGCAGCCTCGGGACTAGCGGTTACGAGCAGTACTTC.

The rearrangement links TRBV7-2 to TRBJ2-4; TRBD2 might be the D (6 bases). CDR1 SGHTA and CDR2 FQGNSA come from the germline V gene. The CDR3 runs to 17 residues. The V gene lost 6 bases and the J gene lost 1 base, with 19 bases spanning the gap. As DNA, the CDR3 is TGTGCCAGCAGACCCGGGAGAGACATTTGGGCCAAAAACATTCAGTACTTC. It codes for CASRPGRDIWAKNIQYF.

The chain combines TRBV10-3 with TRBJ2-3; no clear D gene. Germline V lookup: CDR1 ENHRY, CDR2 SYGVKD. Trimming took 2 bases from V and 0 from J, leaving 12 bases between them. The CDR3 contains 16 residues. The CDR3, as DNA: TGTGCCATCAGTGAGACTGATTTAGTGAGCACAGATACGCAGTATTTT. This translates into CAISETDLVSTDTQYF.

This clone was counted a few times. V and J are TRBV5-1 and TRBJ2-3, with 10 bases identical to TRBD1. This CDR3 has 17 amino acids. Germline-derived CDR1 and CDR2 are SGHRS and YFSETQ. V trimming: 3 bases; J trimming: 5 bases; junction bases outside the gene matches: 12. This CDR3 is CASSSQGTGALGDTQYF. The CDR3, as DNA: TGCGCCAGCAGCTCCCAGGGGACAGGGGCCCTCGGAGATACGCAGTATTTT.

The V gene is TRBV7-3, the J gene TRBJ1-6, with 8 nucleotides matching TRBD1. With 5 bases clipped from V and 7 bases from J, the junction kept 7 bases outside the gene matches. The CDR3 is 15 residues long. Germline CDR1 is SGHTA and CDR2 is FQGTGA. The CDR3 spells CASSHSGQVNSPLHF. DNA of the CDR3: TGTGCCAGCAGCCATTCGGGACAGGTAAATTCACCCCTCCACTTT. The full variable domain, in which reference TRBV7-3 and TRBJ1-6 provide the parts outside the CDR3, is GAGVSQTPSNKVTEKGKYVELRCDPISGHTALYWYRQSLGQGPEFLIYFQGTGAADDSGLPNDRFFAVRPEGSVSTLKIQRTERGDSAVYLCASSHSGQVNSPLHFGNGTRLTVT.